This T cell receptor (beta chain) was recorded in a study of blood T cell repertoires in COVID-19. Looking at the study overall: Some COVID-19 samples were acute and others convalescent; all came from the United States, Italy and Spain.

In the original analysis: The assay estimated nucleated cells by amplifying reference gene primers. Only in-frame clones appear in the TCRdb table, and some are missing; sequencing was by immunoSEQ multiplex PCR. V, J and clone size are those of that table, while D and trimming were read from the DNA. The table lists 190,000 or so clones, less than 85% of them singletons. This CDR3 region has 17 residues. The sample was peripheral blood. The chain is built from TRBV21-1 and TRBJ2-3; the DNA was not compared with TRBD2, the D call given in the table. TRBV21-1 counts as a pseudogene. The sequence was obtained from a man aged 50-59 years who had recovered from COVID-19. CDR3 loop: CASSKVLEGDCTDTQYF. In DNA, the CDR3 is TGTGCCAGCAGCAAGGTTTTAGAGGGAGATTGTACAGATACGCAGTATTTT.